The 9 T cell receptor beta chains listed next were all sequenced from one sample in a study of blood T cell repertoires in COVID-19. Produced via immunoSEQ multiplex PCR; TCRdb's table is partial and in-frame only. The sample consists of 100,000 to 150,000 clones, about 74% of them appearing once. The sequencing input was peripheral blood. The receptors were gathered from a man in his 60s with acute or convalescent COVID-19.

The chain joins TRBV2 to TRBJ1-1, with D perhaps TRBD1 (5 bases). V lost 6 bases, J lost 1 base, and 9 bases lay in between. The germline V gene encodes CDR1 SNHLY and CDR2 FYNNEI. The CDR3 runs 13 residues. CDR3 protein: CASSVQGNTEAFF. CDR3 bases: TGTGCCAGCAGCGTCCAGGGGAACACTGAAGCTTTCTTT.

This clone was counted once. This chain connects TRBV27 to TRBJ1-2; 9 nucleotides agree with TRBD1. This CDR3 region has 14 residues. Germline V gene sequence: CDR1 MNHEY, CDR2 SMNVEV (reference sequence). After removal of 2 bases from V and 6 bases from J, the junction contained 4 bases not matched to a gene. The CDR3 is CASSLAGTGNGYTF. The DNA of the CDR3 is TGTGCCAGCAGTTTAGCCGGGACAGGGAATGGCTACACCTTC.

J is TRBJ1-2 and V is TRBV5-1; TRBD1 might be the D (5 bases). Trimming pared 2 bases from V and 6 bases from J, leaving 11 bases between. CDR3 size: 13 residues. Germline V lookup: CDR1 SGHRS, CDR2 YFSETQ. The CDR3 sequence is CASSFQGGDGYTF. CDR3 bases: TGCGCCAGCAGCTTCCAGGGAGGCGATGGCTACACCTTC.

This chain joins TRBV7-9 and TRBJ1-1, with a weak D call TRBD1 (5 bases). The CDR3 spans 16 residues. The V gene's germline CDR1 is SEHNR and CDR2 FQNEAQ (reference sequence). Trimming cost V 0 bases and J 1 base, with 12 bases left between them. CDR3 nucleotide sequence: TGTGCCAGCAGCTTAGCCAGGGCACTGGGGAACACTGAAGCTTTCTTT. This codes for CASSLARALGNTEAFF.

V usage is TRBV6-2 or TRBV6-3 and J usage is TRBJ2-2, with 11 positions matching TRBD2. The J segment lost 4 bases and the V segment lost 5 bases, leaving 6 bases of the junction unmatched. Germline CDR1 is MNHEY and CDR2 is SVGEGT. This CDR3 is 16 amino acids long. The CDR3 DNA is TGTGCCAGCAGTGGCGTAGCGGGGGGGCCCACCGGGGAGCTGTTTTTT. Its protein product is CASSGVAGGPTGELFF.

This clone appeared a few times. This sequence joins TRBV28 and TRBJ1-1, with no clear D. The germline CDR1 and CDR2 sequences are MDHEN and SYDVKM. Trimming stripped 2 bases from V and 0 bases from J, with 10 bases between. This CDR3 is 15 amino acids long. CDR3 nucleotides: TGTGCCAGCAGTTTACTCGACTACATGAACACTGAAGCTTTCTTT. It yields the protein CASSLLDYMNTEAFF.

The chain has TRBV29-1 and TRBJ1-5; 7 bases agree with TRBD1. With V trimmed by 5 bases and J by 2 bases, 12 bases remained unmatched. This CDR3 contains 16 residues. Germline V lookup: CDR1 SQVTM, CDR2 ANQGSEA. The CDR3 protein is CSVLFTGDARNQPQHF. Here the CDR3 DNA reads TGCAGCGTTTTGTTTACAGGGGATGCGCGCAATCAGCCCCAGCATTTT.

This rearrangement joins TRBV6-2 or TRBV6-3 to TRBJ2-7, with TRBD2 identical over 14 bases. The CDR3 is made up of 15 amino acids. The germline V gene has CDR1 MNHEY and CDR2 SVGEGT. V lost 5 bases to trimming and J lost 4 bases; unmatched junction nucleotides: 4. The CDR3 is CASSLGLAGGYEQYF. The CDR3 bases are TGTGCCAGCAGTCTCGGACTAGCGGGGGGTTACGAGCAGTACTTC.

CDR3 nucleotides: TGCGCCAGCAGCTTGCCCGGGACAGGGGCTAACAATGAGCAGTTCTTC. Translated: CASSLPGTGANNEQFF. The rearrangement joins TRBV5-1 to TRBJ2-1, with TRBD1 matching 10 bases. V dropped 1 base and J dropped 5; count of bases not matched to a gene: 6. This CDR3 is 16 amino acids long. Germline V gene lookup returns CDR1 SGHRS and CDR2 YFSETQ. The full variable domain, with the rest looked up from reference TRBV5-1 and TRBJ2-1, is KAGVTQTPRYLIKTRGQQVTLSCSPISGHRSVSWYQQTPGQGLQFLFEYFSETQRNKGNFPGRFSGRQFSNSRSEMNVSTLELGDSALYLCASSLPGTGANNEQFFGPGTRLTVL.